This T cell receptor beta chain was identified during a study of T cell responses to AZD1222 COVID-19 vaccine. General study findings and limits: Close to half of spike-specific TCRs reportedly recognize unmutated variant regions.

Sequencing was performed with immunoSEQ multiplex PCR; in TCRdb, only in-frame clones are kept and a portion is missing. There are around 170,000 clones in the sample; over 90% occur only once, and about 2.1% lies in the top ten. Points on this clone: The antigen is not known.

The specimen was peripheral blood, collected 28 days after the second AZD1222 dose. The TCR comes from an adult who received the AZD1222 COVID-19 vaccine.

DNA of the CDR3: TGTGCCAGCAGTTACGGGGACGGTAATTCACCCCTCCACTTT. Its protein product is CASSYGDGNSPLHF. The chain uses TRBV6-2 or TRBV6-3 and TRBJ1-6; possible D gene TRBD1, 5 bases. Looked up from germline, CDR1 is MNHEY and CDR2 is SVGEGT. Trimming shortened V by 2 bases and J by 6 bases, and 8 bases separated the two germline ends. The CDR3 covers 14 residues.